This T cell receptor (beta chain) stems from a study of T-cell reconstitution after alpha-beta-depleted transplantation in children. For TCRbeta, the library was prepared with unique molecular identifiers. TCRdb processed the PCR reads anew with MiXCR; each CDR3 protein has one entry. In the table there are just under 550,000 distinct CDR3 sequences, around 18% of which are singletons. CDR3 length: 15 residues. Germline loops: CDR1 SNHLY, CDR2 FYNNEI. The V segment lost 8 bases and the J segment 5 bases; nucleotides outside the gene matches: 12. Source: PBMCs from the stem cell graft donor, taken from the stem cell graft. The TCR was taken from a human donor who donated a stem cell graft to a child with acute lymphoblastic leukemia. The V call is TRBV2, the J call TRBJ2-3; 8 positions agree with TRBD2. The CDR3 bases are TGTGCCAGCTACATGACAGCGGGGGCGGTAGATACGCAGTATTTT. Its protein product is CASYMTAGAVDTQYF.